This T cell receptor beta chain was profiled in a study of cytomegalovirus exposure and HLA in healthy donors. The J segment lost 2 bases and the V segment lost 0 bases, leaving 5 bases of the junction unmatched. CDR1 SGHTS and CDR2 YDEGEE come from the germline V gene. The CDR3 totals 15 residues. Study conclusions and caveats: Most CMV-associated TCR beta chains were later found to appear HLA-restricted.

This clone appeared a few times. The antigen remains unidentified. PCR primers comprised 60 Vbeta and 13 Jbeta primers. Only in-frame clones appear in the TCRdb table, and some are missing; sequencing was by immunoSEQ multiplex PCR. Here the sample spans around 190,000 clones, about three quarters being singletons. This clonotype originated in a woman in her thirties or forties in good health and CMV-seronegative. Sequencing was done on a sample of PBMCs. The V and J genes are TRBV5-8 and TRBJ2-7; 7 positions agree with TRBD1. The DNA of the CDR3 is TGTGCCAGCAGCTTGGCCGGGACAGCGACCTACGAGCAGTACGTC. Protein sequence: CASSLAGTATYEQYV.